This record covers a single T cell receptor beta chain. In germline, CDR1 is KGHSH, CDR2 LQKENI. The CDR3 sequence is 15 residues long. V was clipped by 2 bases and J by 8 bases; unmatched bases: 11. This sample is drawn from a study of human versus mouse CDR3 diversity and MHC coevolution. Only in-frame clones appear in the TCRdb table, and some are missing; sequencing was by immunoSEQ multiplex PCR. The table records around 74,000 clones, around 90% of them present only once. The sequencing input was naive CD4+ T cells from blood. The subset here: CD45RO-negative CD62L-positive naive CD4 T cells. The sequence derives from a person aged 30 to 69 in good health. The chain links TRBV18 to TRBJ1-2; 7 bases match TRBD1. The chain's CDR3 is CASSPDWDSSFGYTF. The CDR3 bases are TGTGCCAGCTCACCAGATTGGGACAGCTCTTTCGGCTACACCTTC.